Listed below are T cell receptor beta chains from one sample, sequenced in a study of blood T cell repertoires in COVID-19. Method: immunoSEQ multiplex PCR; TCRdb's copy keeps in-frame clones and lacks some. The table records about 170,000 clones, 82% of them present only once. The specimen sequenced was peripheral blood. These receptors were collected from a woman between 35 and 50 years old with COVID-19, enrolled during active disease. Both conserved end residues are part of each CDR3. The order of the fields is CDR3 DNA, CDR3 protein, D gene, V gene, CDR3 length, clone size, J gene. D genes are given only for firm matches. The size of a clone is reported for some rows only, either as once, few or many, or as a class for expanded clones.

cdr3_nt: TGTGCCAGCAGTTCTGCAAGACTCCCCAATCAGCCCCAGCATTTT
cdr3_aa: CASSSARLPNQPQHF
d_call: .
v_call: TRBV6-5
cdr3_length: 15
clone_size: many
j_call: TRBJ1-5

cdr3_nt: TGTGCCTGGAGTCTGGCCGGGACAGGGAATTCACCCCTCCACTTT
cdr3_aa: CAWSLAGTGNSPLHF
d_call: TRBD1
v_call: TRBV30
cdr3_length: 15
clone_size: .
j_call: TRBJ1-6

cdr3_nt: TGTGCCAGCAGCTTAGGAAAGGCCTCGGGGAGTGGCACTGAAGCTTTCTTT
cdr3_aa: CASSLGKASGSGTEAFF
d_call: .
v_call: TRBV7-8
cdr3_length: 17
clone_size: .
j_call: TRBJ1-1

cdr3_nt: TGTGCCAGCAGCGTTGGGCGGGGGGACTACAATGAGCAGTTCTTC
cdr3_aa: CASSVGRGDYNEQFF
d_call: TRBD2
v_call: TRBV9
cdr3_length: 15
clone_size: .
j_call: TRBJ2-1

cdr3_nt: TGTGCCAGCAGTTTAGCGGGAAGTACGTACAATGAGCAGTTCTTC
cdr3_aa: CASSLAGSTYNEQFF
d_call: .
v_call: TRBV27
cdr3_length: 15
clone_size: .
j_call: TRBJ2-1

cdr3_nt: TGTGCCACCAGTGATTCCCGGACAGGGGGCGCGGGGTCCCAGCATTTT
cdr3_aa: CATSDSRTGGAGSQHF
d_call: TRBD1
v_call: TRBV24-1
cdr3_length: 16
clone_size: .
j_call: TRBJ1-5

cdr3_nt: TGTGCCTGGAGTGGCGGGGCCCCGGGACTAGGCTTTTACGAGCAGTACTTC
cdr3_aa: CAWSGGAPGLGFYEQYF
d_call: TRBD2
v_call: TRBV30
cdr3_length: 17
clone_size: .
j_call: TRBJ2-7

cdr3_nt: TGTGCCATAACCAGGGGGACCACTGAAGCTTTCTTT
cdr3_aa: CAITRGTTEAFF
d_call: TRBD1
v_call: TRBV6-5
cdr3_length: 12
clone_size: .
j_call: TRBJ1-1

cdr3_nt: TGTGCCAGCAGCTTAGGTACGGGTCCTGAAAAACTGTTTTTT
cdr3_aa: CASSLGTGPEKLFF
d_call: .
v_call: TRBV7-9
cdr3_length: 14
clone_size: .
j_call: TRBJ1-4

cdr3_nt: TGTGCCAGTGCCCGGCGGGCTGAAGCTTTCTTT
cdr3_aa: CASARRAEAFF
d_call: .
v_call: TRBV19
cdr3_length: 11
clone_size: .
j_call: TRBJ1-1

cdr3_nt: TGTGCCAGTTACGCGCGGGAGCATGAGCAGTTCTTC
cdr3_aa: CASYAREHEQFF
d_call: TRBD2
v_call: TRBV2
cdr3_length: 12
clone_size: .
j_call: TRBJ2-1

cdr3_nt: TGTGCCAGCAAACTTACTAGCGGGAGAGGGAATGAGCAGTTCTTC
cdr3_aa: CASKLTSGRGNEQFF
d_call: TRBD2
v_call: TRBV6-6
cdr3_length: 15
clone_size: .
j_call: TRBJ2-1

cdr3_nt: TGTGCCAGCAGCGCCTCGGGACAGTTCTCTGGAAACACCATATATTTT
cdr3_aa: CASSASGQFSGNTIYF
d_call: TRBD1
v_call: TRBV9
cdr3_length: 16
clone_size: few
j_call: TRBJ1-3

cdr3_nt: TGTGCCAGCAGCTTACTGGGAGGCGATGAGCAGTTCTTC
cdr3_aa: CASSLLGGDEQFF
d_call: .
v_call: TRBV7-3
cdr3_length: 13
clone_size: .
j_call: TRBJ2-1